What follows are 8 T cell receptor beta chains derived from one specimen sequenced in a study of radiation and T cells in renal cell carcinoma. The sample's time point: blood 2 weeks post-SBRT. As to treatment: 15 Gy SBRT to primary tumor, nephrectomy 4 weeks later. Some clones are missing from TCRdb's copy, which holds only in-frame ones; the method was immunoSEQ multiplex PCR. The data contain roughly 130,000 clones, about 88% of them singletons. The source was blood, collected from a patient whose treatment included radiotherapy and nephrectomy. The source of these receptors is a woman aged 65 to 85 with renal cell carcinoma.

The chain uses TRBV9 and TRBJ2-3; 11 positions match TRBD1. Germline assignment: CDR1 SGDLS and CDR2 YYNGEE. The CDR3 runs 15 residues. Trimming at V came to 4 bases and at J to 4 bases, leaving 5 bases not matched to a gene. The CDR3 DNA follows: TGTGCCAGCAGCACTGGGACAGGGGGAGCAGATACGCAGTATTTT. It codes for CASSTGTGGADTQYF.

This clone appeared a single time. CDR3 region: CAILPGGPSREQFF. CDR3 coding DNA: TGTGCCATCCTGCCGGGGGGGCCCTCTCGAGAGCAGTTCTTC. The V call is TRBV28, the J call TRBJ2-1; TRBD2 matches at 8 bases. The CDR3 extends over 14 amino acids. V was clipped by 10 bases and J by 10 bases; unmatched bases: 15. Germline V gene lookup returns CDR1 MDHEN and CDR2 SYDVKM. Full variable domain (remainder filled in from reference TRBV28 and TRBJ2-1): DVKVTQSSRYLVKRTGEKVFLECVQDMDHENMFWYRQDPGLGLRLIYFSYDVKMKEKGDIPEGYSVSREKKERFSLILESASTNQTSMYLCAILPGGPSREQFFGPGTRLTVL.

CDR3: CASSPSILAGAPTDTQYF. For the CDR3, the DNA is TGCGCCAGCAGCCCCTCGATTCTAGCGGGGGCCCCCACAGATACGCAGTATTTT. This sequence joins TRBV4-1 and TRBJ2-3; TRBD2 matches at 10 bases. The junction had 12 bases not matched to a gene; V was cut back by 4 bases and J by 2 bases. The length of the CDR3 is 18 residues. Germline-derived CDR1 and CDR2 are MGHRA and YSYEKL.

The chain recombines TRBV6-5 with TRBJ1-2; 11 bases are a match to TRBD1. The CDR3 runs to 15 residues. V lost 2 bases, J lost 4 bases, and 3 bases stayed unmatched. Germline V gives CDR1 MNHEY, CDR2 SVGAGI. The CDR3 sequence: CASSYAGTGGYGYTF. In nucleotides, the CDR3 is TGTGCCAGCAGTTACGCCGGGACAGGGGGCTATGGCTACACCTTC.

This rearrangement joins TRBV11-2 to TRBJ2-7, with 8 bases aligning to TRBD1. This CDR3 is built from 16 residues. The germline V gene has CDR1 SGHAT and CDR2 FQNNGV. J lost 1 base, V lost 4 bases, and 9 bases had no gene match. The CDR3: CASSSARGRKSYEQYF. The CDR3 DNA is TGTGCCAGCAGCTCAGCCAGGGGGCGTAAATCCTACGAGCAGTACTTC. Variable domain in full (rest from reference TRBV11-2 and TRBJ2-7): EAGVAQSPRYKIIEKRQSVAFWCNPISGHATLYWYQQILGQGPKLLIQFQNNGVVDDSQLPKDRFSAERLKGVDSTLKIQPAKLEDSAVYLCASSSARGRKSYEQYFGPGTRLTVT.

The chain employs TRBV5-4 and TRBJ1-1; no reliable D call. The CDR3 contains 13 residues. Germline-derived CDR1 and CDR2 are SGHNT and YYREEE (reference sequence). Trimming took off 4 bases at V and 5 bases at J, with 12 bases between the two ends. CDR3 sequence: CASSARGGTEAFF. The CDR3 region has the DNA TGTGCCAGCAGCGCCCGGGGTGGAACTGAAGCTTTCTTT.

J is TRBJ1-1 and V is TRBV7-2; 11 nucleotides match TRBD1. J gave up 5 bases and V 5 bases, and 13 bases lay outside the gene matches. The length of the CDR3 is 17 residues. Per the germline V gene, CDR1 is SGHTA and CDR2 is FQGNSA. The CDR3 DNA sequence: TGTGCCAGCAGCGCGGACAGGGGGCGGCCGTGGGGGACTGAAGCTTTCTTT. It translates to CASSADRGRPWGTEAFF. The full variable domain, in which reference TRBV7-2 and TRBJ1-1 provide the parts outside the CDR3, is GAGVSQSPSNKVTEKGKDVELRCDPISGHTALYWYRQSLGQGLEFLIYFQGNSAPDKSGLPSDRFSAERTGGSVSTLTIQRTQQEDSAVYLCASSADRGRPWGTEAFFGQGTRLTVV.

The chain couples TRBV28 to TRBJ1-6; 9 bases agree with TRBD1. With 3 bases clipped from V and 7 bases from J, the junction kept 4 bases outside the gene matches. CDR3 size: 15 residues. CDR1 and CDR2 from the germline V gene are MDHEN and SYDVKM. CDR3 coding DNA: TGTGCCAGCAGTTTTGGGACAGGGCCGAATTCACCCCTCCACTTT. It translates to CASSFGTGPNSPLHF.